This paragraph covers one TCR beta chain sequence. Antigen specificity is unknown. This sample is drawn from a study of response to subunit inactivated influenza vaccine. Findings and limits, study-wide: Few new T cells, the authors suggested, are recruited by each seasonal influenza vaccination.

V was shortened by 3 bases and J by 1 base, with 13 bases between the two germline ends. Germline V gene sequence: CDR1 LNHDA, CDR2 SQIVND (reference sequence). This CDR3 has 16 residues. MiXCR was run by TCRdb on the RT-PCR reads, yielding one entry per CDR3 protein. The sample carries under 550,000 distinct CDR3 sequences, 7.5% to 8.5% recorded once. The chain has TRBV19 and TRBJ1-5, with D hard to call. This receptor was obtained from a man aged 50 to 75 who received an inactivated influenza vaccine. This material consisted of PBMCs from blood, taken roughly 24 months after vaccination. The chain's CDR3 is CASSIAAAASNQPQHF. The CDR3 DNA is TGTGCCAGTAGTATCGCAGCGGCGGCCAGCAATCAGCCCCAGCATTTT.